These T cell receptor beta chains were read from a single sample in a study of control samples from healthy donors and cancer patients. Assay used: immunoSEQ multiplex PCR; TCRdb lists only in-frame clones, some missing. Of around 51,000 clones in the sample, around nine tenths were seen once. Specimen: PBMCs. The receptors shown here come from a man aged 50 or older with head and neck cancer. Each CDR3 is given with its conserved first and last residue. D genes are given only for firm matches. Size is omitted from some rows. Given values are once, few, many or a class for expanded clones.

J gene: TRBJ1-3
D gene: TRBD1
V gene: TRBV3-1/TRBV3-2
clone size: once
CDR3 DNA: TGTGCCAGCAGCCAAGTCCGGCCAGGGGGCGCGACTGGAAACACCATATATTTT
CDR3 protein: CASSQVRPGGATGNTIYF

J gene: TRBJ2-7
D gene: TRBD1
V gene: TRBV2
clone size: NA
CDR3 DNA: TGTGCCAGCAGGGAGGCAGGGGGCTGGAGTTACGAGCAGTACTTC
CDR3 protein: CASREAGGWSYEQYF

J gene: TRBJ2-7
D gene: TRBD1
V gene: TRBV10-2
clone size: few
CDR3 DNA: TGCGCCAGCAGACAGGGGTCTCGGGACGAGCAGTACTTC
CDR3 protein: CASRQGSRDEQYF

J gene: TRBJ2-1
D gene: TRBD2
V gene: TRBV7-3
clone size: NA
CDR3 DNA: TGTGCCAGCGGGGGGACTAGCAATGAGCAGTTCTTC
CDR3 protein: CASGGTSNEQFF

J gene: TRBJ1-5
D gene: NA
V gene: TRBV30
clone size: NA
CDR3 DNA: TGTGCCTGGAGTATACTTACAACAGGAGACCAGCATTTT
CDR3 protein: CAWSILTTGDQHF

J gene: TRBJ1-5
D gene: NA
V gene: TRBV10-3
clone size: NA
CDR3 DNA: TGTGCCATCAGTGAACCCCTCGTGGGGGGATCGAGCAATCAGCCCCAGCATTTT
CDR3 protein: CAISEPLVGGSSNQPQHF

J gene: TRBJ2-3
D gene: NA
V gene: TRBV2
clone size: NA
CDR3 DNA: TGTGCCAAGGGTGGGGAGGAGGGCACAGATACGCAGTATTTT
CDR3 protein: CAKGGEEGTDTQYF

J gene: TRBJ2-1
D gene: NA
V gene: TRBV29-1
clone size: NA
CDR3 DNA: TGCAGCGTTGAAGGGGCAGGGCTATCCTACAATGAGCAGTTCTTC
CDR3 protein: CSVEGAGLSYNEQFF

J gene: TRBJ2-2
D gene: TRBD1
V gene: TRBV3-1/TRBV3-2
clone size: NA
CDR3 DNA: TGTGCCAGCAGCCAAGTCGGGCCAGGGGGCTCCGGGGAGCTGTTTTTT
CDR3 protein: CASSQVGPGGSGELFF

J gene: TRBJ2-5
D gene: NA
V gene: TRBV21-1
clone size: few
CDR3 DNA: TGTGCCAGCAGCAAATGGGGGCTAGCGGGAGTCCTAGCCCCTCAAGAGACCCAGTACTTC
CDR3 protein: CASSKWGLAGVLAPQETQYF

J gene: TRBJ2-2
D gene: TRBD2
V gene: TRBV19
clone size: NA
CDR3 DNA: TGTGCCAGTAGTGTCAGCGGGGGGGTCACCGGGGAGCTGTTTTTT
CDR3 protein: CASSVSGGVTGELFF

J gene: TRBJ2-3
D gene: NA
V gene: TRBV30
clone size: NA
CDR3 DNA: TGTGCCTGGAGTGTACCTGCCGGCCTGACAGATACGCAGTATTTT
CDR3 protein: CAWSVPAGLTDTQYF

J gene: TRBJ2-1
D gene: NA
V gene: TRBV29-1
clone size: NA
CDR3 DNA: TGCAGCGGTAACGGGGCTAACGATGAGCAGTTCTTC
CDR3 protein: CSGNGANDEQFF

J gene: TRBJ2-4
D gene: NA
V gene: TRBV7-3
clone size: NA
CDR3 DNA: TGTGCCAGCAGCCCTGGCCCCGGAGCCAAAAACATTCAGTACTTC
CDR3 protein: CASSPGPGAKNIQYF

J gene: TRBJ2-7
D gene: NA
V gene: TRBV11-2
clone size: NA
CDR3 DNA: TGTGCCAGCAGCTTTAAGACCTACGAGCAGTACTTC
CDR3 protein: CASSFKTYEQYF

J gene: TRBJ2-1
D gene: NA
V gene: TRBV4-3
clone size: NA
CDR3 DNA: TGCGCCAGCAGCCAAGGGCTGCCCATGAATGAGCAGTTCTTC
CDR3 protein: CASSQGLPMNEQFF

J gene: TRBJ2-4
D gene: NA
V gene: TRBV10-1
clone size: NA
CDR3 DNA: TGCGCCAGCAGTGAGTCCCAAGCCAAAAACATTCAGTACTTC
CDR3 protein: CASSESQAKNIQYF

J gene: TRBJ1-1
D gene: TRBD1
V gene: TRBV5-1
clone size: NA
CDR3 DNA: TGCGCCAGCAGCTTTCCGGGACAGGGCGGGCGCCAGAACACTGAAGCTTTCTTT
CDR3 protein: CASSFPGQGGRQNTEAFF

J gene: TRBJ2-6
D gene: NA
V gene: TRBV5-1
clone size: once
CDR3 DNA: TGCGCCAGCAGCAGGTCAGGTCCCGGCTCTGGGGCCAACGTCCTGACTTTC
CDR3 protein: CASSRSGPGSGANVLTF

J gene: TRBJ2-3
D gene: NA
V gene: TRBV3-1/TRBV3-2
clone size: once
CDR3 DNA: TGTGCCAGCAGCTCGGTAGGGACAGATACGCAGTATTTT
CDR3 protein: CASSSVGTDTQYF

J gene: TRBJ2-1
D gene: NA
V gene: TRBV11-2
clone size: NA
CDR3 DNA: TGTGCCAGCAGCTACTTGTTTAACAATGAGCAGTTCTTC
CDR3 protein: CASSYLFNNEQFF

J gene: TRBJ1-1
D gene: NA
V gene: TRBV10-3
clone size: NA
CDR3 DNA: TGTGCCATCAGTGACCCTAAGACAGTTGAAGCTTTCTTT
CDR3 protein: CAISDPKTVEAFF

J gene: TRBJ2-3
D gene: TRBD1
V gene: TRBV5-1
clone size: NA
CDR3 DNA: TGCGCCAGCAGCTCGCCGGGACAGCCCACAGATACGCAGTATTTT
CDR3 protein: CASSSPGQPTDTQYF

J gene: TRBJ2-7
D gene: NA
V gene: TRBV10-3
clone size: once
CDR3 DNA: TGTGCCATCAGTGGGACCGAGTCCTACGAGCAGTACTTC
CDR3 protein: CAISGTESYEQYF

J gene: TRBJ2-5
D gene: TRBD1
V gene: TRBV18
clone size: NA
CDR3 DNA: TGTGCCAGCTCACTCGGACAGGTCCAAGAGACCCAGTACTTC
CDR3 protein: CASSLGQVQETQYF

J gene: TRBJ2-7
D gene: TRBD1
V gene: TRBV6-2/TRBV6-3
clone size: NA
CDR3 DNA: TGTGCCAGCAGCCCCCCCTTAGACAGGGTTAGGAACGAGCAGTACTTC
CDR3 protein: CASSPPLDRVRNEQYF

J gene: TRBJ1-2
D gene: NA
V gene: TRBV4-1
clone size: NA
CDR3 DNA: TGCGCCAGCAGCCAAGATCCCTGGGGGGGCTACACCTTC
CDR3 protein: CASSQDPWGGYTF

J gene: TRBJ2-7
D gene: NA
V gene: TRBV5-1
clone size: NA
CDR3 DNA: TGCGCCAGCAGCTTGGGTTCGGGGGACTACGAGCAGTACTTC
CDR3 protein: CASSLGSGDYEQYF

J gene: TRBJ2-3
D gene: NA
V gene: TRBV5-1
clone size: once
CDR3 DNA: TGCGCCAGCAGCCGGCGAAGCACAGATACGCAGTATTTT
CDR3 protein: CASSRRSTDTQYF

J gene: TRBJ2-3
D gene: TRBD2
V gene: TRBV10-3
clone size: NA
CDR3 DNA: TGTGCCATCAGGCCCAGACTAGCGGGAGCGGTAGATACGCAGTATTTT
CDR3 protein: CAIRPRLAGAVDTQYF

J gene: TRBJ1-4
D gene: TRBD1
V gene: TRBV4-1
clone size: NA
CDR3 DNA: TGCGCCAGCAGCCAATCAAAGGACAGGGGCAATGAAAAACTGTTTTTT
CDR3 protein: CASSQSKDRGNEKLFF

J gene: TRBJ2-1
D gene: NA
V gene: TRBV11-3
clone size: NA
CDR3 DNA: TGTGCCAGCAGCTTAGATCGTCACAATGAGCAGTTCTTC
CDR3 protein: CASSLDRHNEQFF

J gene: TRBJ2-7
D gene: TRBD1
V gene: TRBV11-2
clone size: NA
CDR3 DNA: TGTGCCAGCAGCGTAGGGACAGGATACCACTACGAGCAGTACTTC
CDR3 protein: CASSVGTGYHYEQYF

J gene: TRBJ1-1
D gene: NA
V gene: TRBV28
clone size: NA
CDR3 DNA: TGTGCCAGCAGTTTACCTGGGGATCTGAACACTGAAGCTTTCTTT
CDR3 protein: CASSLPGDLNTEAFF

J gene: TRBJ1-2
D gene: TRBD1
V gene: TRBV19
clone size: NA
CDR3 DNA: TGTGCCACGACAGGGGGCTATGGCTACACCTTC
CDR3 protein: CATTGGYGYTF

J gene: TRBJ2-2
D gene: NA
V gene: TRBV7-9
clone size: NA
CDR3 DNA: TGTGCCAGCAGCTTGCTAGAGGTCACCGGGGAGCTGTTTTTT
CDR3 protein: CASSLLEVTGELFF

J gene: TRBJ2-2
D gene: NA
V gene: TRBV5-6
clone size: NA
CDR3 DNA: TGTGCCAGCAGCTTGGTTGGGGGGCACACCGGGGAGCTGTTTTTT
CDR3 protein: CASSLVGGHTGELFF

J gene: TRBJ2-5
D gene: TRBD2
V gene: TRBV7-2
clone size: NA
CDR3 DNA: TGTGCCAGCAGCCGGGCGCGAGCGGGGGGAGAGACCCAGTACTTC
CDR3 protein: CASSRARAGGETQYF

J gene: TRBJ2-7
D gene: NA
V gene: TRBV10-3
clone size: NA
CDR3 DNA: TGTGCCATCAGTGAGTTTCTCGAGCAGTACTTC
CDR3 protein: CAISEFLEQYF

J gene: TRBJ1-1
D gene: NA
V gene: TRBV29-1
clone size: NA
CDR3 DNA: TGCAGCGTTCGATCGACAGTTCGAGCTTTCTTT
CDR3 protein: CSVRSTVRAFF